This T cell receptor beta chain was sequenced during a study of blood T cell repertoires in COVID-19. Study information: Sites across the United States, Italy and Spain contributed samples from acute and convalescent COVID-19. Nucleic acid was either cDNA or gDNA, and it came from T cells, B-cell-depleted T cells, or PBMCs.

Original analysis: Nucleated cell counts were estimated from reference gene primer amplification. TCRdb's copy holds only in-frame clones and misses some; the assay was immunoSEQ multiplex PCR. The D gene and trimming were derived from the DNA, and the V and J assignments and clone size from that table. The sample lists fewer than 55,000 clones; approximately 80% were seen once. Germline-derived CDR1 and CDR2 are LGHDT and YNNKEL (reference sequence). This CDR3 spans 16 amino acids. The ends were cut back, 5 bases at V and 4 bases at J, with 18 bases in the middle. The chain couples TRBV3-1 (or the pseudogene TRBV3-2) to TRBJ1-3; the D gene is possibly TRBD1 (6 bases). This TCR came from a man between 65 and 85 years old with active COVID-19. The sample consisted of peripheral blood. CDR3 coding DNA: TGTGCCAGCAGCAATTCAGGGGTGGACGTAGGAAACACCATATATTTT. Translating it yields CASSNSGVDVGNTIYF.